These 15 T cell receptor beta chains originate from one sample sequenced in a study of T cells in Graves' hyperthyroidism and ophthalmopathy. Amplification of TCR beta CDR3 regions was performed using RNA transcripts as template. HTBI primers were the set used in a first-round RT-PCR of the TCR CDR3. TCRdb passed the multiplex PCR reads through MiXCR, listing each CDR3 protein once. Of some 560,000 distinct CDR3 sequences in the sample, 11% to 15% were seen once. Sequencing was done on a sample of blood. The source of these receptors is a woman in her forties with Graves' hyperthyroidism.

This clonotype appeared a few times. This rearrangement joins TRBV7-9 to TRBJ1-2; D not resolved. The CDR3 length is 11 residues. V was pared by 1 base and J by 9 bases, with 6 bases between. The V gene's germline CDR1 is SEHNR and CDR2 FQNEAQ (reference sequence). The CDR3 DNA reads TGTGCCAGCAGCTTAGGACATAGCTACACCTTC. This gives the protein CASSLGHSYTF.

The chain links TRBV6-1 to TRBJ2-3; D unresolved. The CDR3 is 17 amino acids. Looked up from germline, CDR1 is MNHNS and CDR2 is SASEGT. Between the trimmed V and J ends, which lost 8 bases and 2 bases, there was a span of 23 bases. The CDR3 coding sequence is TGTGCCAGCGCTAAAAGTTACACAACCACTACCACAGATACGCAGTATTTT. It encodes CASAKSYTTTTTDTQYF.

As to this clonotype: This may be a read error, as it is one base from a much larger clone. The chain employs TRBV19 and TRBJ2-1, with 8 nucleotides matching TRBD1. Germline loops: CDR1 LNHDA, CDR2 SQIVND (reference sequence). CDR3 length: 15 amino acids. The CDR3 DNA reads as TGTGCCAGTAGTTGGGCGGGACAGGCCTACAATGAGCAGCTCTTC. This gives the protein CASSWAGQAYNEQLF.

This clonotype was recorded many times. CDR3 residues: CSARDLSAGAYNEQFF. CDR3 in DNA: TGCAGTGCTAGAGATCTCTCAGCGGGTGCCTACAATGAGCAGTTCTTC. This chain joins TRBV20-1 and TRBJ2-1; D perhaps matches TRBD2 (6 bases). Trimming pared 0 bases from V and 2 bases from J, leaving 14 bases between. This CDR3 comprises 16 residues. Germline V gene sequence: CDR1 DFQATT, CDR2 SNEGSKA (reference sequence).

This clonotype was observed at least ten times. The V call is TRBV3-1, the J call TRBJ2-7, with D perhaps matching TRBD1 or TRBD2 (5 bases each). The V end lost 4 bases, the J end lost 2 bases, and 12 bases lay between the germline ends. CDR3 length: 14 amino acids. CDR1 is LGHDT, CDR2 YNNKEL, per germline (reference sequence). The CDR3 DNA reads TGTGCCAGCAGCCTGCCGGGACGGACCTACGAGCAGTACTTC. Translation gives CASSLPGRTYEQYF.

The V gene is TRBV11-2, the J gene TRBJ2-7; 9 nucleotides match TRBD1. Germline values: CDR1 SGHAT, CDR2 FQNNGV. After removal of 0 bases from V and 2 bases from J, the junction contained 8 bases not matched to a gene. The CDR3 spans 17 residues. The CDR3 sequence is CASSLDRGQGRTYEQYF. The CDR3 DNA follows: TGTGCCAGCAGCTTAGATCGAGGACAGGGGCGCACCTACGAGCAGTACTTC.

Details on this clonotype: Germline and junction disagree at one end, which may indicate a read error. V and J are TRBV7-9 and TRBJ2-2; the match to TRBD1 covers 8 bases. CDR3 size: 15 residues. From germline, CDR1 is SEHNR and CDR2 FQNEAQ (reference sequence). This CDR3 is CASSPGTGYTGELLF. For the CDR3, the DNA is TGTGCCAGCAGCCCAGGGACAGGATACACCGGGGAGCTGTTATTT.

Many counts were recorded for this clonotype. CDR3 bases: TGTGCCACCAGCAGGGCCCTCGGGACTAGCGGGACCCCGTCCCGGGCTACGGATACGCAGTATTTT. Amino acid sequence: CATSRALGTSGTPSRATDTQYF. The chain couples TRBV15 to TRBJ2-3; 13 positions agree with TRBD2. Trimming took 3 bases from V and 6 from J; bases not matched to a gene: 24. This CDR3 has 22 residues. Germline lookup yields CDR1 LNHNV and CDR2 YYDKDF (reference sequence).

The rearrangement uses TRBV20-1 and TRBJ2-1, with 14 bases identical to TRBD2. The V and J ends lost 3 bases and 0 bases, in that order; junction bases with no gene match: 7. Germline CDR1 is DFQATT and CDR2 is SNEGSKA (reference sequence). The CDR3 length is 18 residues. The CDR3 DNA reads TGCAGTGCTAGCCGACTAGCGGGAGGGGCCAGCTCCTACAATGAGCAGTTCTTC. It is translated as CSASRLAGGASSYNEQFF.

The rearrangement links TRBV27 to TRBJ1-2, with D maybe TRBD1 (6 bases). Germline V CDR1 and CDR2: MNHEY, SMNVEV (reference sequence). This CDR3 comprises 13 residues. V lost 3 bases and J 6 bases, leaving 11 bases between the germline ends. CDR3 bases: TGTGCCAGCAGTTTCACAGGGTTGGATGGCTACACCTTC. Amino acids: CASSFTGLDGYTF.

This clonotype was detected many times. The chain uses TRBV11-1 and TRBJ2-1; D uncertain. Germline V gene data show CDR1 as SGHAT and CDR2 as FQDESV (reference sequence). Trimming pared 1 base from V and 6 bases from J, leaving 4 bases between. The CDR3 has 12 residues. CDR3 bases: TGTGCCAGCAGCTTAGACCCCAATGAGCAGTTCTTC. The encoded protein is CASSLDPNEQFF.

This clonotype was found many times. This chain joins TRBV12-3 or TRBV12-4 and TRBJ2-5; a possible D gene is TRBD1 (6 bases). V was pared by 7 bases and J by 2 bases, with 11 bases between. The CDR3 is 13 amino acids. CDR3 amino acids: CASTPDSQETQYF. For the CDR3, the DNA is TGTGCCAGCACCCCGGACAGTCAAGAGACCCAGTACTTC.

There are a few counts of this clonotype. The V and J genes are TRBV6-1 and TRBJ2-5; D perhaps matches TRBD2 (6 bases). Deletions cut 7 bases from V and 5 bases from J, with 20 bases between. CDR3 length: 15 amino acids. Germline CDR1 reads MNHNS; CDR2 reads SASEGT. The CDR3 DNA sequence: TGTGCCAGCAACCGGGACGGGAGCCTGCACGAGACCCAGTACTTC. Translated, it gives CASNRDGSLHETQYF.

The chain combines TRBV12-3 or TRBV12-4 with TRBJ2-7; a weak D match, TRBD2 (6 bases). CDR3 length: 15 residues. Deletions cut 3 bases from V and 3 bases from J, with 15 bases between. CDR3 residues: CASSFREEGVYEQYF. The CDR3, as DNA: TGTGCCAGCAGTTTCAGGGAGGAAGGAGTCTACGAGCAGTACTTC.

The table lists this clonotype with many counts. The rearrangement links TRBV12-3 or TRBV12-4 to TRBJ2-7; TRBD1 is a possible D gene (6 bases). V dropped 6 bases and J dropped 5 bases, with 17 bases sitting between them. The CDR3 covers 14 residues. CDR3 sequence (DNA): TGTGCCAGCAGGGCCAGGAGACAGGTCGACGAGCAGTACTTC. Protein: CASRARRQVDEQYF.